The 27 T cell receptor beta chains given below trace back to one sample, sequenced in a study of control samples from healthy donors and cancer patients. This table comes from immunoSEQ multiplex PCR, and its TCRdb copy is limited to in-frame clones, with some not included. In the table there are just over 20,000 clones, less than 90% of which are singletons. Sequencing used PBMCs. All receptors come from a man aged 55 to 69 with colorectal cancer.

This clone was found once. The V gene is TRBV5-4, the J gene TRBJ2-1; D gene ambiguous. The V gene lost 10 bases and the J gene lost 4 bases, with 15 bases spanning the gap. This CDR3 region has 13 residues. Germline CDR1 is SGHNT and CDR2 is YYREEE (reference sequence). Here the CDR3 DNA reads TGTGCCTGGGCGCAGGTCGAATACAATGAGCAGTTCTTC. As protein: CAWAQVEYNEQFF.

The V and J genes are TRBV5-6 and TRBJ2-4; D possibly corresponds to TRBD1 (6 bases). Germline V gene sequence: CDR1 SGHDT, CDR2 YYEEEE. V lost 0 bases to trimming and J lost 0 bases, with 13 bases between them. The CDR3 sequence is 17 residues long. The CDR3 is CASSLERGTLAKNIQYF. CDR3 in DNA: TGTGCCAGCAGCTTGGAAAGGGGGACACTAGCCAAAAACATTCAGTACTTC.

This clone was observed a single time. The chain joins TRBV6-6 to TRBJ2-7; D not resolved. This CDR3 has 14 residues. The V gene's germline CDR1 is MNHNY and CDR2 SVGAGI (reference sequence). With 2 bases removed from V and 2 bases from J, the gap between germline ends came to 10 bases. CDR3 nucleotides: TGTGCCAGCAGTTACGGGTTTCTAACCTACGAGCAGTACTTC. Protein sequence: CASSYGFLTYEQYF.

The rearrangement links TRBV5-1 to TRBJ1-3, with D possibly matching TRBD1 (5 bases). CDR3 length equals 20 residues. Germline V CDR1 and CDR2: SGHRS, YFSETQ. V was shortened by 0 bases and J by 0 bases, with 22 bases between the two germline ends. CDR3 sequence reads: CASSLGPFGGGNPSGNTIYF. Here the CDR3 DNA reads TGCGCCAGCAGCTTGGGGCCCTTTGGCGGGGGTAACCCCTCTGGAAACACCATATATTTT.

The chain links TRBV6-5 to TRBJ2-1; D is ambiguous. The CDR3 is 12 residues long. Per the germline V gene, CDR1 is MNHEY and CDR2 is SVGAGI. V was trimmed by 9 bases and J by 9 bases, leaving 15 bases between them. Written as DNA, the CDR3 is TGTGCCAGTCAAGATCGACGTGCTGAGCAGTTCTTC. It codes for CASQDRRAEQFF.

CDR3 nucleotide sequence: TGTGCCACCAGTGATTACCTAACTGAAGCTTTCTTT. Residues: CATSDYLTEAFF. The chain combines TRBV24-1 with TRBJ1-1; D gene ambiguous. Germline V gives CDR1 KGHDR, CDR2 SFDVKD. The CDR3 has 12 amino acids. Trimming took off 2 bases at V and 5 bases at J, with 5 bases between the two ends.

V is TRBV5-6 and J is TRBJ2-3; D might be TRBD1 or TRBD2, each matching 6 bases. Trimming removed 4 bases from V and 4 bases from J, with 16 bases in between. The germline V gene has CDR1 SGHDT and CDR2 YYEEEE. The CDR3 is 15 residues long. CDR3 sequence: CASSILGGSPDTQYF. In nucleotides, the CDR3 is TGTGCCAGCAGCATTTTAGGGGGGAGCCCAGATACGCAGTATTTT.

V and J are TRBV6-6 and TRBJ1-4, with TRBD1 matching 7 bases. CDR3 length: 15 amino acids. Germline V gives CDR1 MNHNY, CDR2 SVGAGI (reference sequence). V gave up 7 bases and J gave up 11 bases; unmatched junction bases: 16. The CDR3 DNA is TGTGCCAGCATTTTACAGGGGCCGGAATCGGGGAAACTGTTTTTT. Protein: CASILQGPESGKLFF.

The V call is TRBV3-1 (or the pseudogene TRBV3-2), the J call TRBJ1-2, with 9 bases matching TRBD1. The CDR3 length is 14 residues. Trimming removed 0 bases from V and 7 bases from J; junction bases left unmatched: 3. Germline V gene sequence: CDR1 LGHDT, CDR2 YNNKEL (reference sequence). DNA for the CDR3: TGTGCCAGCAGCCAAGAACAGGACAGGGGTGGCTACACCTTC. Translating it yields CASSQEQDRGGYTF.

J is TRBJ2-1 and V is TRBV5-6; 7 bases align to TRBD1. This CDR3 comprises 15 residues. CDR1 SGHDT and CDR2 YYEEEE come from the germline V gene. The junction had 11 bases not matched to a gene; V was cut back by 0 bases and J by 11 bases. The CDR3 is CASSLESGGLTKQFF. The CDR3 DNA sequence: TGTGCCAGCAGCTTGGAGTCAGGGGGTTTGACGAAGCAGTTCTTC.

This clone was seen a few times. This chain links TRBV5-5 with TRBJ1-6; no definite D call. The germline V gene encodes CDR1 SGHKS and CDR2 YYEKEE (reference sequence). Trimming removed 0 bases at V and 7 bases at J, with 11 bases between. This CDR3 is 15 amino acids long. The CDR3 region is CASSLEGGLNSPLHF. As DNA, the CDR3 is TGTGCCAGCAGCTTGGAGGGTGGGCTCAATTCACCCCTCCACTTT.

This chain links TRBV27 with TRBJ2-6; D not resolved. Trimming pared 5 bases from V and 1 base from J, leaving 6 bases between. There are 14 residues in the CDR3. CDR1 is MNHEY and CDR2 is SMNVEV in the germline V gene (reference sequence). CDR3 DNA: TGTGCCAGCAGTACAAGGTCTGGGGCCAACGTCCTGACTTTC. It codes for CASSTRSGANVLTF.

V usage is TRBV10-2 and J usage is TRBJ2-6; D remains ambiguous. The CDR3 has 11 residues. CDR1 and CDR2 from the germline V gene are WSHSY and SAAADI. Trimming stripped 4 bases from V and 6 bases from J, with 1 base between. The chain's CDR3 is CASSAANVLTF. The CDR3 DNA is TGCGCCAGCAGTGCGGCCAACGTCCTGACTTTC.

This rearrangement joins TRBV5-5 to TRBJ2-2; 10 bases match TRBD1. The V gene's germline CDR1 is SGHKS and CDR2 YYEKEE (reference sequence). This CDR3 has 14 amino acids. J gave up 5 bases and V 4 bases, and 2 bases lay outside the gene matches. CDR3: CASSAGQGTGELFF. CDR3 nucleotide sequence: TGTGCCAGCAGCGCGGGACAGGGGACCGGGGAGCTGTTTTTT.

The genes are TRBV9 and TRBJ1-2; the D is unclear. V was shortened by 0 bases and J by 8 bases, with 14 bases between the two germline ends. CDR1 and CDR2 from the germline V gene are SGDLS and YYNGEE. The CDR3 is 14 residues long. CDR3 DNA: TGTGCCAGCAGCGTAGACTCGAACCTGGGGGGCTACACCTTC. Translation: CASSVDSNLGGYTF.

The chain has TRBV10-2 and TRBJ1-6; no reliable D call. The CDR3 is made up of 12 amino acids. Germline V lookup: CDR1 WSHSY, CDR2 SAAADI. The V end lost 8 bases, the J end lost 9 bases, and 11 bases lay between the germline ends. The CDR3 bases are TGCGCCAGCGGAACAGTGACTTCACCCCTCCACTTT. Encoded protein: CASGTVTSPLHF.

The genes are TRBV30 and TRBJ1-5; a possible D gene is TRBD1 (6 bases). Trimming removed 3 bases at V and 5 bases at J, with 11 bases between. From germline, CDR1 is GTSNPN and CDR2 SVGIG (reference sequence). This CDR3 is built from 13 residues. The CDR3 is CAWSQGGDQPQHF. CDR3 DNA: TGTGCCTGGAGCCAAGGGGGGGATCAGCCCCAGCATTTT. Full variable domain (missing parts from reference TRBV30 and TRBJ1-5): SQTIHQWPATLVQPVGSPLSLECTVEGTSNPNLYWYRQAAGRGLQLLFYSVGIGQISSEVPQNLSASRPQDRQFILSSKKLLLSDSGFYLCAWSQGGDQPQHFGDGTRLSIL.

This clone has a single count. J is TRBJ2-3 and V is TRBV24-1; D possibly corresponds to TRBD1 (6 bases). V was pared by 3 bases and J by 5 bases, with 14 bases between. Germline V CDR1 and CDR2: KGHDR, SFDVKD. This CDR3 is built from 15 residues. CDR3 residues: CATSDNRQGKDTQYF. Here the CDR3 DNA reads TGTGCCACCAGTGATAACCGGCAGGGGAAAGATACGCAGTATTTT.

The rearrangement joins TRBV9 to TRBJ1-3; D perhaps matches TRBD1 (5 bases). Germline V gives CDR1 SGDLS, CDR2 YYNGEE. The CDR3 is made up of 16 amino acids. The ends were cut back, 4 bases at V and 0 bases at J, with 14 bases in the middle. In DNA, the CDR3 is TGTGCCAGCAGCAAAAGCCGGGACGCCTCTGGAAACACCATATATTTT. It yields the protein CASSKSRDASGNTIYF.

This clone came up once. V and J are TRBV19 and TRBJ2-3; 7 nucleotides align to TRBD2. The CDR3 totals 15 residues. Looked up from germline, CDR1 is LNHDA and CDR2 is SQIVND (reference sequence). V was clipped by 5 bases and J by 4 bases; unmatched bases: 9. The CDR3 spells CASSLGRGRADTQYF. The CDR3, as DNA: TGTGCCAGTAGTCTCGGGCGGGGGAGGGCAGATACGCAGTATTTT.

This clone was observed a few times. The chain combines TRBV6-2 or TRBV6-3 with TRBJ2-3; D is perhaps TRBD2 (5 bases). V gave up 6 bases and J gave up 4 bases, with 8 bases separating them. CDR1 is MNHEY, CDR2 SVGEGT, per germline. The CDR3 spans 12 residues. The CDR3 here is CASSLEADTQYF. The CDR3 DNA reads as TGTGCCAGCAGCTTGGAGGCAGATACGCAGTATTTT.

The gene calls are TRBV6-1 and TRBJ2-7, with D possibly being TRBD1 (6 bases). Trimming pared 3 bases from V and 1 base from J, leaving 16 bases between. The length of the CDR3 is 16 residues. Germline CDR1 is MNHNS and CDR2 is SASEGT. The CDR3 loop reads CASSDIYRDGSYEQYF. The CDR3 DNA follows: TGTGCCAGCAGTGACATATACAGGGATGGTTCCTACGAGCAGTACTTC.

The J gene is TRBJ1-3, the V gene TRBV6-5; D is unresolved. The CDR3 is made up of 15 amino acids. The V gene lost 4 bases and the J gene lost 0 bases, with 10 bases spanning the gap. CDR1 and CDR2 (germline): MNHEY, SVGAGI. The CDR3 spells CASSLGRYSGNTIYF. For the CDR3, the DNA is TGTGCCAGCAGTTTAGGGCGCTACTCTGGAAACACCATATATTTT.

The chain has TRBV5-1 and TRBJ1-1; 7 bases line up with TRBD1. CDR3 length equals 16 residues. J lost 0 bases, V lost 2 bases, and 7 bases had no gene match. Germline lookup yields CDR1 SGHRS and CDR2 YFSETQ. The CDR3 here is CASSFNDRVVNTEAFF. For the CDR3, the DNA is TGCGCCAGCAGCTTTAACGACAGGGTCGTGAACACTGAAGCTTTCTTT.

The gene calls are TRBV7-6 and TRBJ1-2; D not certain. Germline lookup yields CDR1 SGHVS and CDR2 FNYEAQ. Deletions cut 4 bases from V and 3 bases from J, with 9 bases between. The CDR3 extends over 13 amino acids. In nucleotides, the CDR3 is TGTGCCAGCAGCTACCAGGACTACTATGGCTACACCTTC. Amino acids: CASSYQDYYGYTF.

This clone was observed a few times. The chain is built from TRBV21-1 and TRBJ1-1. TRBV21-1 is reported as a pseudogene. The CDR3 length is 15 residues. The CDR3 DNA is TGTGCCAGCAGCAAAGGGGCCTGGGGAAAGACTGAAGCTTTCTTT. This codes for CASSKGAWGKTEAFF.

The chain combines TRBV6-6 with TRBJ1-2; the D gene is possibly TRBD1 (6 bases). Germline V gene sequence: CDR1 MNHNY, CDR2 SVGAGI (reference sequence). Trimming took off 4 bases at V and 7 bases at J, with 16 bases between the two ends. CDR3 length equals 14 residues. In DNA, the CDR3 is TGTGCCAGCAGTTCCAAGGGGGAGAGGGGTGGCTACACCTTC. Translation: CASSSKGERGGYTF.